The TCR beta chain under discussion was sequenced for a study of T cell responses to AZD1222 COVID-19 vaccine. The assay was immunoSEQ multiplex PCR, and TCRdb's table has in-frame clones only and misses some. The repertoire holds about 84,000 clones, roughly 85% seen once, with 11% in the top ten. The sequenced sample was peripheral blood, obtained 28 days after the second AZD1222 dose. The sequence was obtained from an adult who received the AZD1222 COVID-19 vaccine.

Written as DNA, the CDR3 is TGTGCCAGCAGCGCCAAACAGGGGACCGGAACAGATACGCAGTATTTT. It encodes CASSAKQGTGTDTQYF. The chain has TRBV7-2 and TRBJ2-3; 7 bases match TRBD1. The CDR3 runs 16 residues. With V trimmed by 5 bases and J by 3 bases, 11 bases remained unmatched. From germline, CDR1 is SGHTA and CDR2 FQGNSA.